This T cell receptor (beta chain) was captured in a study of a mutant IDH1 vaccine in newly diagnosed glioma. Study-wide background: Patients had received radiotherapy, temozolomide, or both previously, most receiving both.

Time point here: baseline, week 1 (first vaccination visit). Treatment reported: pre-vaccination baseline after standard-of-care therapy. The CDR3 length is 16 residues. V was shortened by 5 bases and J by 4 bases, with 17 bases between the two germline ends. Germline lookup yields CDR1 SGHNT and CDR2 YENEEA. Sequencing was performed with immunoSEQ multiplex PCR; in TCRdb, only in-frame clones are kept and a portion is missing. The sample contains 60,000 to 75,000 clones, over 70% of which appear only once. This chain uses TRBV11-3 with TRBJ2-2; D not certain. This TCR derives from a young woman with glioma. Some clones in this sample may be carry-over from other donors' samples. Sample: peripheral blood mononuclear cells (PBMCs), taken from a glioma patient treated with radiotherapy, temozolomide or both. CDR3 residues: CASSDTRIRSTGELFF. CDR3 in DNA: TGTGCCAGCAGCGACACAAGGATCCGGAGCACCGGGGAGCTGTTTTTT.